The sequence of this T cell receptor beta chain was determined in a study of cytomegalovirus exposure and HLA in healthy donors. Turning to this clone: The antigen is unknown.

CDR3 length equals 15 residues. With 3 bases clipped from V and 4 bases from J, the junction kept 7 bases outside the gene matches. Germline-derived CDR1 and CDR2 are SGDLS and YYNGEE. General study results and limits: A later analysis found most CMV-associated TCR beta chains apparently HLA-restricted.

The PCR had 60 Vbeta and 13 Jbeta primers. Using immunoSEQ multiplex PCR, the repertoire was profiled, and TCRdb retains in-frame clones only, with some absent. The sample records around 160,000 clones, more than 70% being singletons. The sequenced material came from PBMCs. The receptor's source is a woman between 40 and 50 years old in good health and CMV-seropositive. The chain carries TRBV9 and TRBJ2-1; 7 bases are shared with TRBD2. This CDR3 is CASSATTGGYNEQFF. The CDR3 nucleotides read TGTGCCAGCAGCGCCACGACGGGGGGTTACAATGAGCAGTTCTTC.